This T cell receptor (beta chain) was documented in a study of blood T cells in healthy people across ages. The CDR3 spans 13 residues. V lost 4 bases, J lost 11 bases, and 17 bases lay in between. The germline V gene has CDR1 MNHEY and CDR2 SMNVEV (reference sequence). It was with a sample-barcoded 5' primer and a J-beta primer mix that a second PCR of roughly 6 to 12 cycles was run. In TCRdb, the 5' RACE reads were re-called with MiXCR into one record per CDR3 protein. This table holds roughly 720,000 distinct CDR3 sequences, 50% to 65% found once. Ten milliliters of peripheral blood were drawn from each donor into EDTA-treated tubes. This clonotype appeared a single time.

The sequencing sample was made of blood. The chain uses TRBV27 and TRBJ2-5; TRBD1 or TRBD2 may be the D gene (5 bases each). This TCR was recovered from a man older than 75 in good health. CDR3 region: CASSSSRGYGQYF. For the CDR3, the DNA is TGTGCCAGCAGTTCTAGTCGGGGCTACGGGCAGTACTTC.